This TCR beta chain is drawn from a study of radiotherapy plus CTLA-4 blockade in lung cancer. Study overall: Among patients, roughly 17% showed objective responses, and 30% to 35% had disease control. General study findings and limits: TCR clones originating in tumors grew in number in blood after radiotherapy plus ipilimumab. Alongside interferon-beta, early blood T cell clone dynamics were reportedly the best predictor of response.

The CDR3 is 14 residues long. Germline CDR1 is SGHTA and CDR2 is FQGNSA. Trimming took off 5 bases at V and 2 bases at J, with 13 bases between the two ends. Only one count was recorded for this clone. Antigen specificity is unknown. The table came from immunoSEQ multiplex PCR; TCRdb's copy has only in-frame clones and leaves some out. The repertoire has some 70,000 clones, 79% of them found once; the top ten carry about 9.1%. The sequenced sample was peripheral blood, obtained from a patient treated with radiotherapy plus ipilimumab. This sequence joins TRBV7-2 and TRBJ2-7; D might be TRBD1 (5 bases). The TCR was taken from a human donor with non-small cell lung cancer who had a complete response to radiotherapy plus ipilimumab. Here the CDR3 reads CASSPIGVPYEQYV. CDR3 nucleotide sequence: TGTGCCAGCAGCCCCATAGGGGTCCCCTACGAGCAGTACGTC.